Below, 18 T cell receptor beta chains from the same sample are listed, as sequenced in a study of cytomegalovirus exposure and HLA in healthy donors. Researchers ran the PCR with 60 Vbeta and 13 Jbeta primers. Clones were sequenced by immunoSEQ multiplex PCR, and TCRdb holds only the in-frame ones, with some missing. The sample lists some 56,000 clones, approximately 80% occurring once. The sample comprised PBMCs. The receptor set was obtained from a human donor in good health.

J is TRBJ2-5 and V is TRBV4-3, with D tentatively TRBD1 (6 bases). Trimming took off 1 base at V and 5 bases at J, with 17 bases between the two ends. The length of the CDR3 is 16 residues. Germline-derived CDR1 and CDR2 are LGHNA and YSLEER. CDR3 loop: CASSQVLVGGRETQYF. The CDR3 nucleotides read TGCGCCAGCAGCCAAGTTCTAGTAGGGGGTAGGGAGACCCAGTACTTC.

CDR3 residues: CASSWGRSAFF. The CDR3 bases are TGCGCCAGCAGTTGGGGCAGGTCGGCTTTCTTT. V and J are TRBV4-1 and TRBJ1-1; perhaps TRBD1 as D (5 bases). The CDR3 loop spans 11 amino acids. CDR1 is MGHRA and CDR2 is YSYEKL in the germline V gene. V lost 6 bases, J lost 11 bases, and 13 bases lay in between.

There are a few counts of this clone. The V gene is TRBV30, the J gene TRBJ1-5; TRBD1 matches at 7 bases. The CDR3 is made up of 11 amino acids. Per germline, CDR1 GTSNPN and CDR2 SVGIG (reference sequence). Losses at the gene ends were 7 bases for V and 4 bases for J; bases not matched to a gene: 1. CDR3: CASGQNQPQHF. CDR3 sequence (DNA): TGTGCCTCGGGACAGAATCAGCCCCAGCATTTT.

The gene calls are TRBV18 and TRBJ2-5, with TRBD2 identical over 11 bases. CDR3 length: 14 amino acids. CDR1 KGHSH and CDR2 LQKENI come from the germline V gene. Losses at the gene ends were 4 bases for V and 3 bases for J; bases not matched to a gene: 1. The CDR3, as DNA: TGTGCCAGCTCACTGGGACTAGCGGAAGAGACCCAGTACTTC. The encoded protein is CASSLGLAEETQYF.

CDR3 nucleotide sequence: TGTGCCAGCAGTGTCTTGGGGGCGCGGGGCTACACCTTC. Amino acids: CASSVLGARGYTF. This chain joins TRBV2 and TRBJ1-2, with a weak D call TRBD1 (6 bases). The CDR3 extends over 13 amino acids. V was pared by 4 bases and J by 8 bases, with 14 bases between. The germline CDR1 and CDR2 sequences are SNHLY and FYNNEI.

The V gene is TRBV7-2, the J gene TRBJ2-7; weak D call: TRBD1 (5 bases). The V end was cut by 1 base, the J end by 0 bases, with 16 bases between. Germline-derived CDR1 and CDR2 are SGHTA and FQGNSA. This CDR3 has 17 amino acids. The CDR3 loop is CASSLGPDSASSYEQYF. The CDR3 DNA reads as TGTGCCAGCAGCTTAGGGCCCGACAGCGCCAGCTCCTACGAGCAGTACTTC.

V usage is TRBV7-2 and J usage is TRBJ1-4; 10 bases align to TRBD1. The CDR3 contains 14 residues. The J segment lost 8 bases and the V segment lost 4 bases, leaving 4 bases of the junction unmatched. Per the germline V gene, CDR1 is SGHTA and CDR2 is FQGNSA. The CDR3 region has the DNA TGTGCCAGCAGCTCGTCGACAGGGGGCGAAAAACTGTTTTTT. It encodes CASSSSTGGEKLFF.

The chain joins TRBV28 to TRBJ2-5; 11 bases are shared with TRBD1. Trimming took 4 bases from V and 6 from J; bases not matched to a gene: 7. CDR1 is MDHEN, CDR2 SYDVKM, per germline. The CDR3 consists of 15 residues. Here the CDR3 DNA reads TGTGCCAGCAGTTCGGAGGACAGGGGGCGAAAGACCCAGTACTTC. It translates to CASSSEDRGRKTQYF.

The chain is built from TRBV7-2 and TRBJ1-5; D is possibly TRBD1 (5 bases). Germline-derived CDR1 and CDR2 are SGHTA and FQGNSA. Trimming left V 5 bases short and J 5 bases short, with 16 bases between. The CDR3 runs 15 residues. The chain's CDR3 is CASSPPGGRDQPQHF. DNA of the CDR3: TGTGCCAGCAGCCCCCCCGGGGGAAGGGATCAGCCCCAGCATTTT.

V and J are TRBV30 and TRBJ2-5, with 9 bases aligning to TRBD2. V shed 4 bases and J 5 bases; nucleotides not matched to a gene: 5. Germline loops: CDR1 GTSNPN, CDR2 SVGIG (reference sequence). The CDR3 extends over 13 amino acids. The chain's CDR3 is CAWTSGISETQYF. The CDR3 DNA sequence: TGTGCCTGGACTAGCGGGATCTCGGAGACCCAGTACTTC.

V is TRBV25-1 and J is TRBJ2-5; 9 bases map to TRBD1. The CDR3 has 16 residues. Germline V lookup: CDR1 MGHDK, CDR2 SYGVNS. V dropped 5 bases and J dropped 5; count of bases not matched to a gene: 12. This CDR3 is CASSPRPDRGSETQYF. In DNA, the CDR3 is TGTGCCAGCAGTCCACGACCGGACAGGGGAAGTGAGACCCAGTACTTC.

The CDR3: CASSSTGESSYEQYF. CDR3 coding DNA: TGTGCCAGCAGTTCGACAGGGGAGAGCTCCTACGAGCAGTACTTC. V is TRBV28 and J is TRBJ2-7; 8 bases fit TRBD1. The CDR3 has 15 amino acids. The germline V gene has CDR1 MDHEN and CDR2 SYDVKM. Trimming took 4 bases from V and 0 from J; bases not matched to a gene: 5.

The V call is TRBV27, the J call TRBJ2-7, with TRBD1 matching over 10 bases. Germline V lookup: CDR1 MNHEY, CDR2 SMNVEV (reference sequence). The trim removed 5 bases at V and 3 bases at J, leaving 7 bases unmatched. The CDR3 length is 15 residues. CDR3 in DNA: TGTGCCAGCAGTCCCCGGACAGGGGGACGCTACGAGCAGTACTTC. Translation: CASSPRTGGRYEQYF.

The genes are TRBV7-9 and TRBJ2-1; TRBD1 matches 9 bases. Trimming at V came to 5 bases and at J to 2 bases, leaving 4 bases not matched to a gene. The germline gives CDR1 SEHNR, CDR2 FQNEAQ (reference sequence). The CDR3 runs to 15 residues. CDR3 in DNA: TGTGCCAGCAGCGTAGACAGGGGGACCTACAATGAGCAGTTCTTC. Translating gives CASSVDRGTYNEQFF.

The genes are TRBV5-6 and TRBJ2-1, with D maybe TRBD1 (5 bases). With 0 bases removed from V and 8 bases from J, the gap between germline ends came to 15 bases. CDR3 size: 15 residues. The germline CDR1 and CDR2 sequences are SGHDT and YYEEEE. CDR3 in amino acids: CASSLALGVGDEQFF. In DNA, the CDR3 is TGTGCCAGCAGCTTGGCTCTAGGGGTGGGCGATGAGCAGTTCTTC.

V gene TRBV5-1 combines with J gene TRBJ2-2, with 7 bases matching TRBD1. The junction had 11 bases not matched to a gene; V was cut back by 0 bases and J by 0 bases. Germline lookup yields CDR1 SGHRS and CDR2 YFSETQ. This CDR3 contains 19 residues. The CDR3 nucleotides read TGCGCCAGCAGCTTGGTTGGTCGGACAGGTTCTGCGAACACCGGGGAGCTGTTTTTT. Its protein product is CASSLVGRTGSANTGELFF.

About this clone itself: A junction end diverges from the germline sequence, so it may reflect a read error. The chain employs TRBV7-9 and TRBJ2-7; D unresolved. Per the germline V gene, CDR1 is SEHNR and CDR2 is FQNEAQ (reference sequence). The CDR3 consists of 12 residues. Written as DNA, the CDR3 is TGTTCCAGCAGCTTAGTAGCCTACGAGCAGTACTTC. This encodes CSSSLVAYEQYF.

This clone was observed once. The V call is TRBV29-1, the J call TRBJ1-2; TRBD1 matches 7 bases. The J segment lost 1 base and the V segment lost 6 bases, leaving 5 bases of the junction unmatched. The CDR3 runs 13 residues. The germline V gene encodes CDR1 SQVTM and CDR2 ANQGSEA. The CDR3 region is CSVGDRVNYGYTF. The CDR3 DNA is TGCAGCGTGGGGGACAGAGTTAACTATGGCTACACCTTC.